The T cell receptor (beta chain) under discussion was sequenced for a study of glioma-infiltrating T cells after dendritic cell vaccination. Study-level information: Monocyte-derived dendritic cells, cultured six to seven days with IL-4 and GM-CSF, were pulsed with autologous tumor lysate. Study results and caveats: Higher pretreatment TIL content predicted longer progression-free time and survival. Few patients contributed both blood and tumor specimens.

Germline loops: CDR1 MRHNA, CDR2 SNTAGT. V shed 0 bases, J shed 2 bases, and the junction held 12 bases outside the gene matches. This CDR3 contains 20 residues. Amplification used 60 V beta primers and 13 J beta primers. Profiling relied on immunoSEQ multiplex PCR, and the TCRdb table lists in-frame clones only, not all of them. The sample records around 73,000 clones, 82% being singletons. On this clone: Its antigen is unknown.

The source material was blood, sampled before dendritic cell vaccination. The rearrangement links TRBV6-4 to TRBJ1-4; 10 positions match TRBD1. The TCR comes from a human donor with glioblastoma. DNA of the CDR3: TGTGCCAGCAGTGACTCCACGCCACAGGACAGGGGGGTCACTAATGAAAAACTGTTTTTT. Its protein is CASSDSTPQDRGVTNEKLFF.